The entry below describes one T cell receptor (beta chain). Antigen unknown. Measured with immunoSEQ multiplex PCR; TCRdb has only the in-frame clones, and not every one. Here the sample spans more than 40,000 clones, roughly 88% being singletons. The data are from a study of T cell responses to AZD1222 COVID-19 vaccine. Trimming removed 2 bases from V and 0 bases from J, with 8 bases in between. The CDR3 consists of 15 residues. From germline, CDR1 is SEHNR and CDR2 FQNEAQ (reference sequence). Whole-study findings and limits: Repertoire samples came only from after the peak T cell response. Spike-specific TCR breadth and depth were elevated following two AZD1222 doses. Most donors were white British, females outnumbered males, and clonal diversity was possibly underestimated.

The specimen comprised peripheral blood, sampled 28 days after the second AZD1222 dose. V gene TRBV7-9 combines with J gene TRBJ1-5; D might be TRBD1 (5 bases). The source is an adult who received the AZD1222 COVID-19 vaccine. The CDR3 sequence is CASSLSTGSNQPQHF. The CDR3 DNA follows: TGTGCCAGCAGCTTATCAACAGGTAGCAATCAGCCCCAGCATTTT.